This entry lists 5 T cell receptor beta chains sequenced from one sample in a study of graft-versus-host responses after intestinal transplantation. Clones were sequenced by immunoSEQ multiplex PCR, and TCRdb holds only the in-frame ones, with some missing. The repertoire consists of about 96,000 clones, with about 94% occurring once and the leading ten covering 0.17%. These receptors have no known antigen. This specimen consisted of unstimulated CD4+ T cells sorted from spleen or lymph node cells, obtained before intestinal transplant. All receptors come from a human donor who received an intestinal transplant.

V and J are TRBV2 and TRBJ1-2; TRBD1 is a possible D gene (6 bases). The CDR3 runs to 14 residues. The V gene lost 4 bases and the J gene lost 4 bases, with 13 bases spanning the gap. In germline, CDR1 is SNHLY, CDR2 FYNNEI. For the CDR3, the DNA is TGTGCCAGCAGTGGGACAGCGGTGGGCTATGGCTACACCTTC. It is translated as CASSGTAVGYGYTF.

The J gene is TRBJ1-6, the V gene TRBV11-2; TRBD1 aligns across 9 bases. V lost 2 bases to trimming and J lost 9 bases; unmatched junction nucleotides: 5. The CDR3 is 15 residues long. Germline-derived CDR1 and CDR2 are SGHAT and FQNNGV. The CDR3 sequence: CASSLSGTGSSPLHF. CDR3 bases: TGTGCCAGCAGCTTATCCGGGACAGGGAGTTCACCCCTCCACTTT.

The CDR3 protein is CASSPTGGAGTEAFF. Written as DNA, the CDR3 is TGTGCCAGCAGTCCTACAGGGGGCGCGGGGACTGAAGCTTTCTTT. This chain uses TRBV6-1 with TRBJ1-1; 9 nucleotides agree with TRBD1. The CDR3 spans 15 residues. The V segment lost 5 bases and the J segment 5 bases; nucleotides outside the gene matches: 9. Germline CDR1 is MNHNS and CDR2 is SASEGT.

In its sample, this clone was seen once. The rearrangement joins TRBV30 to TRBJ2-7; a weak D match, TRBD2 (5 bases). Trimming stripped 4 bases from V and 3 bases from J, with 19 bases between. The germline gives CDR1 GTSNPN, CDR2 SVGIG (reference sequence). The CDR3 sequence is 15 residues long. CDR3 DNA: TGTGCCTGGACCAGGTCCCGGAGGCCCAACTACGAGCAGTACTTC. Translated, it gives CAWTRSRRPNYEQYF. The full variable domain, rest sourced from reference TRBV30 and TRBJ2-7, is SQTIHQWPATLVQPVGSPLSLECTVEGTSNPNLYWYRQAAGRGLQLLFYSVGIGQISSEVPQNLSASRPQDRQFILSSKKLLLSDSGFYLCAWTRSRRPNYEQYFGPGTRLTVT.

The chain recombines TRBV28 with TRBJ1-1, with D perhaps matching TRBD1 (5 bases). The CDR3 contains 14 residues. Trimming took off 3 bases at V and 6 bases at J, with 14 bases between the two ends. In germline, CDR1 is MDHEN, CDR2 SYDVKM. CDR3 residues: CASSFLTAGPEAFF. CDR3 DNA: TGTGCCAGCAGTTTCCTGACAGCCGGCCCTGAAGCTTTCTTT.